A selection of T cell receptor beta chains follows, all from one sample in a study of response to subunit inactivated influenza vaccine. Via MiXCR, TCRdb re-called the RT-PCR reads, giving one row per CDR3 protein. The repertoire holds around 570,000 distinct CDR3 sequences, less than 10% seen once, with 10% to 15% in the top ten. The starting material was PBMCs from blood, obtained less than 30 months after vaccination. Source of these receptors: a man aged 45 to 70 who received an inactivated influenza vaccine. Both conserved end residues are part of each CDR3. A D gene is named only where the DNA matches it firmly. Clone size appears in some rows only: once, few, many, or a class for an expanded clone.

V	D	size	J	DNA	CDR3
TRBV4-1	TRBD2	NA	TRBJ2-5	TGCGCCAGCAGCCCGACTAGCGGGGAGGAGACCCAGTACTTC	CASSPTSGEETQYF
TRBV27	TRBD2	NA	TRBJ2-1	TGTGCCAGCAGTTCATTCGGGGGGGTCCTCTCCTACAATGAGCAGTTCTTC	CASSSFGGVLSYNEQFF
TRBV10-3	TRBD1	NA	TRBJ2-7	TGTGCCATCAGAGGACAGGGGGATTACGAGCAGTACTTC	CAIRGQGDYEQYF
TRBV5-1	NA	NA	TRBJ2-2	TGCGCCAGCAGCTTCGAAACCCCGACGGGGGAGCTGTTTTTT	CASSFETPTGELFF
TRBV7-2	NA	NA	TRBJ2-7	TGTGCCAGCAGCTTAGGGCAGTTCCACTACGAGCAGTACTTC	CASSLGQFHYEQYF
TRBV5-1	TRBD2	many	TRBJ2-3	TGCGCCAGCAGCCCGGGACTAGCGGGAGGCGAGGGGAGCACAGATACGCAGTATTTT	CASSPGLAGGEGSTDTQYF
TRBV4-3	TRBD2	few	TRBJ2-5	TGCGCCAGCAGCCACGGCGGGACTAGGCTTGAAGGAAAGACCCAGTACTTC	CASSHGGTRLEGKTQYF
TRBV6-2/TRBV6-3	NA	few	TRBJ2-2	TGTGCCAGCAGTTTAACTGACACCGGGGAGCTGTTTTTT	CASSLTDTGELFF
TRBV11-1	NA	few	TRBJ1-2	TGTGCCAGCAGCCCCGGGACACCTAACTATGGCTACACCTTC	CASSPGTPNYGYTF
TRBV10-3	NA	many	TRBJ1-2	TGTGCCATCAGACAGGAGAACTATGGCTACACCTTC	CAIRQENYGYTF
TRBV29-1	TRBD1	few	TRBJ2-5	TGCAGCGTTTCGTCAGGGGGCGAGGGAGAGACCCAGTACTTC	CSVSSGGEGETQYF
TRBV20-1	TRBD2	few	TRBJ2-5	TGCAGTGCTCTCTGGACTAGCGGATTCCAAGAGACCCAGTACTTC	CSALWTSGFQETQYF
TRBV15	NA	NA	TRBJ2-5	TGTGCCACCAGCAGAGATCCCCAGCAGCAAGAGACCCAGTACTTC	CATSRDPQQQETQYF
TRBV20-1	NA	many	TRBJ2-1	TGCAGTGCCTCCGGGACTTCACACAATGAGCAGTTCTTC	CSASGTSHNEQFF
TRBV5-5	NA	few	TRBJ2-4	TGTGCCAGCAGCTCGAATCAGGGTTTGGGCATTCAGTACTTC	CASSSNQGLGIQYF
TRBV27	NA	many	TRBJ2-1	TGTGCCAGCAGTCCGACCTGGTGGAATGAGCAGTTCTTC	CASSPTWWNEQFF
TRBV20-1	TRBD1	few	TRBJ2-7	TGCAGTGCTAGAGTGCCAGGGGGCAACTACGAGCAGTACTTC	CSARVPGGNYEQYF